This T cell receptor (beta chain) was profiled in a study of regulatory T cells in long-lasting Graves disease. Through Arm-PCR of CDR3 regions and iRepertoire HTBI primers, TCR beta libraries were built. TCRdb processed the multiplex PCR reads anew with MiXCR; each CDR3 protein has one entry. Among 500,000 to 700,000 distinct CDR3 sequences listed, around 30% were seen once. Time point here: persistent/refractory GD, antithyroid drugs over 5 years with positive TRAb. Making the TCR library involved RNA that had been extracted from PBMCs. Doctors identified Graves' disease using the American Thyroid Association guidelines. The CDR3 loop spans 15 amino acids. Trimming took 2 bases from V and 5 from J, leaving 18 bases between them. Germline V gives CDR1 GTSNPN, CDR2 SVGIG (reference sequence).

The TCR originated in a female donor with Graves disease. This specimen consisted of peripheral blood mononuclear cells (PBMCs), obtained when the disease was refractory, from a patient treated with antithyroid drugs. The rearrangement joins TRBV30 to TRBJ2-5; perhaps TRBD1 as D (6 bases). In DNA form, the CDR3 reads TGTGCCTGGAGTACATTTGATGGGGGCGAGGAGACCCAGTACTTC. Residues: CAWSTFDGGEETQYF.